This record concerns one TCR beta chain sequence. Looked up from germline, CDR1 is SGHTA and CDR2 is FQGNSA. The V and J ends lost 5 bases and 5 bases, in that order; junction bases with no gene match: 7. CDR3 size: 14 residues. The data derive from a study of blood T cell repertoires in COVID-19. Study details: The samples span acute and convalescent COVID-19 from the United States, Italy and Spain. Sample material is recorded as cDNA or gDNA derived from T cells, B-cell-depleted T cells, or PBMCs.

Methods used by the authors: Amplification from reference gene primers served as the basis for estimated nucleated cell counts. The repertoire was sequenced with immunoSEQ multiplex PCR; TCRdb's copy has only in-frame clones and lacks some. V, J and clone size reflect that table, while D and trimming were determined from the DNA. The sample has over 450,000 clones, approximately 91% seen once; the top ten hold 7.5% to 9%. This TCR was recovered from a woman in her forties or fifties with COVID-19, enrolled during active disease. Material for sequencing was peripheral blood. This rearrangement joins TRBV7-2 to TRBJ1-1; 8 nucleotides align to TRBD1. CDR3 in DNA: TGTGCCAGCAGCCGTCTTACAGGGGGGACTGAAGCTTTCTTT. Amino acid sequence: CASSRLTGGTEAFF.